This T cell receptor (beta chain) is drawn from a study of cytomegalovirus exposure and HLA in healthy donors. The CDR3 is 14 residues long. Trimming removed 2 bases from V and 7 bases from J; junction bases left unmatched: 5. The germline V gene encodes CDR1 MNHEY and CDR2 SMNVEV (reference sequence). This clone was seen a single time. The antigen is not known. Primers: 60 Vbeta forward and 13 Jbeta reverse. Profiling relied on immunoSEQ multiplex PCR, and the TCRdb table lists in-frame clones only, not all of them. Here the sample spans about 160,000 clones, about four fifths being singletons. Points from the study as a whole: Accurate prediction of most subjects' HLA-A and HLA-B alleles from TCR beta sequences was reported. Earlier analysis yielded a pattern in which most TCR beta V segments were productive about 87% or about 30% of the time.

The chain employs TRBV27 and TRBJ2-1; 7 bases line up with TRBD1. This sequence originates from a woman aged 50 to 60 in good health and CMV-seronegative. The specimen sequenced was PBMCs. The CDR3: CASSLEGALNEQFF. The CDR3 DNA sequence: TGTGCCAGCAGTTTAGAGGGGGCGCTTAATGAGCAGTTCTTC.